These 10 T cell receptor beta chains share one sample of origin, sequenced in a study of blood T cells in healthy people across ages. With a J-beta primer mix and a sample-barcoded 5' primer, a second PCR ran about 7 to 11 cycles. TCRdb processed the 5' RACE reads anew with MiXCR; each CDR3 protein has one entry. The sample gives hundreds of thousands of distinct CDR3 sequences, approximately 59% of which show up once; 35% to 40% is in the top ten. Sequenced material: blood. The receptors originated from a man aged 55 to 70 in good health.

The V call is TRBV12-3 or TRBV12-4, the J call TRBJ2-5, with 14 bases that match TRBD2. CDR3 length: 14 residues. Germline trimming cut 7 bases from V and 13 bases from J; bases unmatched to any gene: 11. CDR3 in amino acids: CASTPTGLAGGRYF. CDR3 DNA: TGTGCCAGCACCCCGACTGGACTAGCGGGGGGCCGGTACTTC.

The chain combines TRBV7-9 with TRBJ2-1; D assignment may be TRBD1 or TRBD2 (6 bases each). This CDR3 spans 16 amino acids. The germline V gene has CDR1 SEHNR and CDR2 FQNEAQ (reference sequence). Trimming took off 2 bases at V and 7 bases at J, with 18 bases between the two ends. The CDR3 nucleotides read TGTGCCAGCAGCTTATGGGGGGCCCAAGGACGTAATGAGCAGTTCTTC. It specifies CASSLWGAQGRNEQFF.

CDR3 DNA sequence: TGTGCCAGCAGGGGGGGCCCTATCTCTGGGGCCAACGTCCTGACTTTC. Translated, it gives CASRGGPISGANVLTF. This chain joins TRBV27 and TRBJ2-6; D assignment may be TRBD1 or TRBD2 (6 bases each). The CDR3 extends over 16 amino acids. Trimming took off 6 bases at V and 0 bases at J, with 12 bases between the two ends. CDR1 is MNHEY, CDR2 SMNVEV, per germline (reference sequence).

CDR3 nucleotide sequence: TGCAGTGCTAGAGATGTAGGGAGAAAGACCCAGTACTTC. Protein sequence: CSARDVGRKTQYF. This sequence joins TRBV20-1 and TRBJ2-5; the D gene is possibly TRBD2 (5 bases). Germline V gives CDR1 DFQATT, CDR2 SNEGSKA (reference sequence). The CDR3 is 13 residues long. The V and J ends lost 0 bases and 6 bases respectively, with 11 bases between them.

This clonotype appeared a few times. The chain joins TRBV2 to TRBJ1-2; TRBD1 aligns across 9 bases. This CDR3 comprises 15 residues. Unmatched junction bases numbered 8, after V lost 5 bases and J lost 4 bases. CDR1 is SNHLY, CDR2 FYNNEI, per germline. Here the CDR3 reads CASSPNRGLGYGYTF. CDR3 DNA sequence: TGTGCCAGCAGTCCCAACAGGGGGCTGGGCTATGGCTACACCTTC.

The chain has TRBV28 and TRBJ1-2, with D hard to call. V was shortened by 6 bases and J by 4 bases, with 12 bases between the two germline ends. Germline V gene sequence: CDR1 MDHEN, CDR2 SYDVKM. The CDR3 length is 13 residues. Here the CDR3 DNA reads TGTGCCAGCAGGGCAGGCGGGATCTATGGCTACACCTTC. Its protein product is CASRAGGIYGYTF.

V gene TRBV20-1 combines with J gene TRBJ2-1, with TRBD1 identical over 8 bases. This CDR3 comprises 15 residues. J gave up 4 bases and V 3 bases, and 8 bases lay outside the gene matches. From germline, CDR1 is DFQATT and CDR2 SNEGSKA (reference sequence). The CDR3 DNA reads as TGCAGTGCTAGTCGGGCAGGGGGCAGTTACAATGAGCAGTTCTTC. Amino acid sequence: CSASRAGGSYNEQFF.

The chain has TRBV5-1 and TRBJ1-2; 9 bases are a match to TRBD1. The CDR3 runs to 17 residues. From germline, CDR1 is SGHRS and CDR2 YFSETQ. After removal of 5 bases from V and 3 bases from J, the junction contained 14 bases not matched to a gene. CDR3 DNA: TGCGCCAGCAGGAAGTCCGGACAGGGGCTGGCGGACTATGGCTACACCTTC. Its translation: CASRKSGQGLADYGYTF.

V usage is TRBV20-1 and J usage is TRBJ2-3; TRBD2 matches at 8 bases. J was trimmed by 3 bases and V by 1 base; bases with no gene match: 9. The CDR3 loop spans 16 amino acids. Germline V gene data show CDR1 as DFQATT and CDR2 as SNEGSKA (reference sequence). CDR3 DNA sequence: TGCAGTGCTAGAGGGGGACTAGTGGGGGGGACAGATACGCAGTATTTT. Its translation: CSARGGLVGGTDTQYF.

For this clonotype: Germline and junction disagree at one end, which may indicate a read error. V gene TRBV5-1 combines with J gene TRBJ2-3; 11 nucleotides align to TRBD2. The CDR3 sequence is 16 residues long. The V gene's germline CDR1 is SGHRS and CDR2 YFSETQ. In DNA, the CDR3 is TGCGCCGGCAGCCCCCGACTAGCGGGGAGCACAGATACGCAGTATTTT. Encoded protein: CAGSPRLAGSTDTQYF.